This section outlines one T cell receptor beta chain sequence together with its context. Its target is unknown. The sample belongs to a study of PD-1 blockade in mismatch repair-deficient tumors. As for the study in general: Patients had 11 to 13 mismatch repair-deficient cancer types and were previously treated and progressing.

Sample time point: approximately eleven-day in vitro stimulation with candidate neoantigen peptide 3. Three pembrolizumab responders had their TCRs sequenced. An approximately nine-day in vitro culture was run per each of about seven reactive peptides. The V and J ends lost 5 bases and 5 bases respectively, with 12 bases between them. Per the germline V gene, CDR1 is SGHVS and CDR2 is FNYEAQ. The CDR3 runs 13 residues. Some clones are missing from TCRdb's copy, which holds only in-frame ones; the method was immunoSEQ multiplex PCR. The sample contains around 10,000 clones, about 90% of which appear only once.

The sample in question was cells cultured in vitro, obtained from a patient treated with pembrolizumab. The V call is TRBV7-6, the J call TRBJ2-5; tentatively, D is TRBD1 (6 bases). This sequence was found in an adult with mismatch repair-deficient cancer. Here the CDR3 DNA reads TGTGCCAGCAGCCGGGACCAGGGGGAGACCCAGTACTTC. The encoded protein is CASSRDQGETQYF.